Listed below are T cell receptor beta chains from one sample, sequenced in a study of OX40 agonist ivuxolimab in advanced cancers. The data were produced by immunoSEQ multiplex PCR, yet TCRdb's version contains in-frame clones alone and is incomplete. Of about 64,000 clones in the sample, roughly 86% were seen once. The sequencing here drew on CD4+ or CD8+ T cells sorted from blood, taken in a trial of the OX40 agonist ivuxolimab. The source is an adult with an advanced solid tumor such as melanoma, head and neck, liver or kidney cancer. The CDR3 runs from the conserved cysteine through the conserved F or W. Fields, in order: J gene, D gene, clone size, V gene, CDR3 protein, CDR3 DNA. D genes are given only for firm matches. Only part of the rows carry a size: once, few, many, or a class if the clone is expanded.

TRBJ2-7,NA,NA,TRBV5-1,CASSLEDRSYEQYF,TGCGCCAGCAGCTTGGAGGACAGATCCTACGAGCAGTACTTC
TRBJ1-1,NA,NA,TRBV4-3,CASSQDRGVMNTEAFF,TGCGCCAGCAGCCAAGATAGAGGGGTGATGAACACTGAAGCTTTCTTT
TRBJ2-5,NA,NA,TRBV7-2,CASSVIRGAQETQYF,TGTGCCAGCAGCGTGATTAGGGGGGCCCAAGAGACCCAGTACTTC
TRBJ2-1,TRBD2,NA,TRBV4-1,CASSQHLAGDYNEQFF,TGCGCCAGCAGCCAGCACCTAGCGGGGGACTACAATGAGCAGTTCTTC
TRBJ1-3,NA,NA,TRBV7-3,CASSSRDTGHF,TGTGCCAGCAGCTCCCGGGACACCGGTCATTTT
TRBJ2-7,TRBD1,NA,TRBV6-1,CASSVRDRGLGYEQYF,TGTGCCAGCAGTGTCCGGGACAGGGGCCTAGGCTACGAGCAGTACTTC
TRBJ1-2,NA,NA,TRBV29-1,CSAGGASGRGYTF,TGCAGCGCCGGGGGGGCATCCGGTCGTGGCTACACCTTC
TRBJ1-5,TRBD1,few,TRBV27,CASSSEGLTGRQPQHF,TGTGCCAGCAGTTCCGAGGGCTTGACAGGGAGGCAGCCCCAGCATTTT
TRBJ1-2,NA,NA,TRBV5-5,CASSRDGGDYGYTF,TGTGCCAGCAGCAGGGACGGCGGCGACTATGGCTACACCTTC
TRBJ1-1,TRBD1,NA,TRBV19,CASKQGVGTEAFF,TGTGCCAGTAAACAGGGGGTTGGAACTGAAGCTTTCTTT
TRBJ2-5,TRBD1,NA,TRBV7-2,CASSPGTEETQYF,TGTGCCAGCAGCCCCGGGACAGAAGAGACCCAGTACTTC
TRBJ2-3,TRBD1,NA,TRBV4-1,CASSPGQGEIDTQYF,TGCGCCAGCAGCCCCGGACAGGGGGAAATAGATACGCAGTATTTT
TRBJ2-2,NA,NA,TRBV6-6,CASIGVLNTGELFF,TGTGCCAGCATCGGGGTCTTGAACACCGGGGAGCTGTTTTTT
TRBJ1-1,NA,NA,TRBV6-5,CASSPETDRSAFF,TGTGCCAGCAGTCCAGAGACAGACAGATCAGCTTTCTTT
TRBJ2-5,NA,NA,TRBV13,CASSWSLGGRETQYF,TGTGCCAGCAGCTGGAGCCTGGGGGGACGGGAGACCCAGTACTTC
TRBJ1-6,NA,NA,TRBV6-1,CASSEAGRGNSPLHF,TGTGCCAGCAGTGAAGCGGGCAGAGGTAATTCACCCCTCCACTTT
TRBJ2-3,TRBD1,NA,TRBV7-9,CASNIQGDFTDTQYF,TGTGCCAGCAACATACAGGGGGACTTCACAGATACGCAGTATTTT
TRBJ1-1,NA,NA,TRBV6-5,CASSYRQDMNTEAFF,TGTGCCAGCAGTTACAGGCAGGACATGAACACTGAAGCTTTCTTT
TRBJ2-1,NA,few,TRBV4-1,CASSRQVIYNEQFF,TGCGCCAGCAGCCGACAGGTTATCTACAATGAGCAGTTCTTC
TRBJ2-7,NA,few,TRBV7-2,CASSLQGGFYEQYF,TGTGCCAGCAGCTTACAAGGGGGATTCTACGAGCAGTACTTC
TRBJ2-2,NA,NA,TRBV5-1,CASSLLGDTGELFF,TGCGCCAGCAGCTTGCTTGGGGACACCGGGGAGCTGTTTTTT
TRBJ1-1,NA,NA,TRBV25-1,CASSESGAQSLGTEAFF,TGTGCCAGCAGTGAATCGGGGGCCCAGTCTCTCGGCACTGAAGCTTTCTTT
TRBJ2-3,TRBD2,NA,TRBV4-2,CASRTGGADTDTQYF,TGTGCCAGCAGGACCGGGGGGGCAGACACAGATACGCAGTATTTT
TRBJ1-1,NA,NA,TRBV7-3,CASSQGHEGEAFF,TGTGCCAGCAGCCAGGGACACGAAGGGGAAGCTTTCTTT
TRBJ1-2,NA,NA,TRBV5-4,CASSPGTYLYGYTF,TGTGCCAGCAGCCCGGGGACCTACCTCTATGGCTACACCTTC
TRBJ2-1,TRBD1,NA,TRBV7-2,CASSLTGDSYNEQFF,TGTGCCAGCAGCTTGACAGGGGACTCCTACAATGAGCAGTTCTTC
TRBJ1-4,TRBD1,NA,TRBV27,CASSLPTGVEEKLFF,TGTGCCAGCAGTTTACCGACAGGGGTGGAGGAAAAACTGTTTTTT
TRBJ2-3,NA,NA,TRBV7-9,CASSFGSNTDTQYF,TGTGCCAGCAGCTTCGGTTCAAACACAGATACGCAGTATTTT
TRBJ2-1,TRBD2,NA,TRBV5-1,CASSLGVAGANEQFF,TGCGCCAGCAGCTTAGGGGTAGCGGGAGCCAATGAGCAGTTCTTC
TRBJ2-7,NA,once,TRBV21-1,CASSKKGASNLQMPTHTYEQYF,TGTGCCAGCAGCAAAAAGGGGGCGAGTAATCTCCAAATGCCCACTCACACGTACGAGCAGTACTTC
TRBJ2-7,TRBD1,once,TRBV28,CASSLFGQGYEQYF,TGTGCCAGCAGTTTATTTGGACAGGGCTACGAGCAGTACTTC
TRBJ2-4,TRBD2,NA,TRBV5-4,CASSLSLAGDNIQYF,TGTGCCAGCAGCTTGAGCTTAGCGGGAGACAACATTCAGTACTTC
TRBJ1-6,TRBD1,once,TRBV5-1,CASSLTNTGDYSPLHF,TGCGCCAGCAGCTTGACCAACACAGGGGACTATTCACCCCTCCACTTT
TRBJ1-2,NA,once,TRBV7-3,CASSLGPGNYGYTF,TGTGCCAGCAGCTTAGGGCCGGGAAACTATGGCTACACCTTC
TRBJ2-7,TRBD1,NA,TRBV6-5,CASRFSGGSIEQYF,TGTGCCAGCAGATTTTCAGGGGGTTCTATTGAGCAGTACTTC
TRBJ2-5,TRBD2,NA,TRBV29-1,CSVGLAEQETQYF,TGCAGCGTTGGACTAGCAGAACAAGAGACCCAGTACTTC
TRBJ1-2,NA,NA,TRBV6-5,CASSYSRDHYGYTF,TGTGCCAGCAGTTACTCACGGGATCACTATGGCTACACCTTC
TRBJ2-1,TRBD2,NA,TRBV7-9,CASSLSGLAGGGQFF,TGTGCCAGCAGCCTTTCGGGACTAGCGGGAGGTGGGCAGTTCTTC
TRBJ1-4,NA,NA,TRBV5-1,CASSLGGGPATNEKLFF,TGCGCCAGCAGCTTGGGAGGGGGACCTGCAACTAATGAAAAACTGTTTTTT
TRBJ2-1,NA,NA,TRBV4-1,CASSRTGGGAYNEQFF,TGCGCCAGCAGCCGCACTGGGGGGGGCGCCTACAATGAGCAGTTCTTC
TRBJ2-3,TRBD1,NA,TRBV19,CASSTLTGGADTQYF,TGTGCCAGTAGTACGTTGACAGGGGGCGCAGATACGCAGTATTTT
TRBJ1-2,NA,few,TRBV20-1,CSAWDYGYTF,TGCAGTGCATGGGACTATGGCTACACCTTC
TRBJ2-5,TRBD1,NA,TRBV11-3,CASRRTGGETQYF,TGTGCCAGTAGGCGGACAGGGGGTGAGACCCAGTACTTC
TRBJ1-1,NA,NA,TRBV5-4,CASSLEGRGITEAFF,TGTGCCAGCAGCTTGGAAGGCAGGGGTATAACTGAAGCTTTCTTT
TRBJ2-1,TRBD2,NA,TRBV4-2,CASSLEGAGGRLGSYNEQFF,TGTGCCAGCAGCCTAGAAGGAGCGGGAGGCCGGTTGGGGTCCTACAATGAGCAGTTCTTC
TRBJ1-2,NA,NA,TRBV19,CASSIGGTYGYTF,TGTGCCAGTAGTATAGGAGGGACCTATGGCTACACCTTC
TRBJ2-1,NA,NA,TRBV4-2,CASSPNVRGNEQFF,TGTGCCAGCAGCCCGAATGTCAGGGGTAATGAGCAGTTCTTC
TRBJ1-6,NA,NA,TRBV2,CASSFGNNSPLHF,TGTGCCAGCAGTTTTGGGAATAATTCACCCCTCCACTTT
TRBJ1-2,NA,NA,TRBV28,CASTGTFRNYGYTF,TGTGCCAGCACCGGGACTTTTAGAAACTATGGCTACACCTTC
TRBJ1-2,NA,NA,TRBV14,CASSPSGVVGYTF,TGTGCCAGCAGCCCCTCGGGGGTGGTTGGCTACACCTTC
TRBJ2-3,NA,NA,TRBV5-1,CASSLDPRGPTDTQYF,TGCGCCAGCAGCTTGGACCCGCGGGGGCCAACAGATACGCAGTATTTT
TRBJ1-2,NA,once,TRBV16,CASSQVDRTGGYTF,TGTGCCAGCAGCCAAGTAGACAGGACGGGAGGCTACACCTTC
TRBJ2-1,TRBD2,NA,TRBV5-1,CASSSTGLAMVEQFF,TGCGCCAGCAGCTCTACGGGACTAGCGATGGTTGAGCAGTTCTTC
TRBJ2-1,TRBD2,once,TRBV11-3,CASSQKLAGGQNEQFF,TGTGCCAGCAGCCAAAAACTAGCGGGAGGGCAGAATGAGCAGTTCTTC
TRBJ2-3,TRBD2,NA,TRBV30,CAWSTGAGGLTDTQYF,TGTGCCTGGAGTACGGGCGCGGGGGGACTTACAGATACGCAGTATTTT
TRBJ1-2,NA,NA,TRBV6-5,CASSYAAGDGYGYTF,TGTGCCAGCAGTTACGCCGCCGGGGATGGCTATGGCTACACCTTC
TRBJ2-3,NA,NA,TRBV9,CASNKQGDTQYF,TGTGCCAGCAACAAACAGGGAGATACGCAGTATTTT
TRBJ2-5,NA,NA,TRBV5-4,CASSLAGAQETQYF,TGTGCCAGCAGCTTGGCGGGGGCCCAAGAGACCCAGTACTTC
TRBJ1-3,NA,NA,TRBV4-3,CASSHLHSDSGNTIYF,TGCGCCAGCAGCCATCTGCACTCCGACTCTGGAAACACCATATATTTT
TRBJ2-2,NA,NA,TRBV7-2,CASSSQTDYPRELFF,TGTGCCAGCAGCTCCCAAACGGACTACCCGAGAGAGCTGTTTTTT